This TCR beta chain was captured in a study of OX40 agonist ivuxolimab in advanced cancers. Study background: At doses from 0.01 to 10 mg/kg, patients were given intravenous ivuxolimab every 2 weeks. Eligibility admitted prior anti-PD-1, anti-PD-L1 or anti-CTLA-4 therapy; 30% to 40% had some.

For this clone: No antigen is known for it.

CDR1 is SGHDT, CDR2 YYEEEE, per germline. J was trimmed by 6 bases and V by 3 bases; bases with no gene match: 5. This CDR3 is 14 amino acids long. Here immunoSEQ multiplex PCR was the method, and the copy in TCRdb shows in-frame clones only, minus some. The repertoire has 60,000 to 85,000 clones, around 92% of them found once; the top ten carry 7% to 9.5%. Overall study findings and caveats: At doses 0.1 to 3.0 mg/kg, CD4+ and CD8+ clones expanded. Partial responders dosed at 0.1-3.0 mg/kg displayed clonal expansion ranking among the lowest.

J is TRBJ1-5 and V is TRBV5-6; 8 nucleotides line up with TRBD1. The sequenced sample was CD4+ or CD8+ T cells sorted from blood, obtained in a trial of the OX40 agonist ivuxolimab. The clonotype originates from an adult with an advanced solid tumor such as melanoma, head and neck, liver or kidney cancer. The CDR3 nucleotides read TGTGCCAGCAGCTCACAGGGGGGGAGTCAGCCCCAGCATTTT. Amino acid sequence: CASSSQGGSQPQHF.